The following is a TCR beta chain sequence with its context. Its antigen is not identified. The whole isolated RNA underwent reverse transcription, so sequencing captured expressed TCRB transcripts. Sequencing was performed with immunoSEQ multiplex PCR; in TCRdb, only in-frame clones are kept and a portion is missing. The repertoire has hundreds of thousands of clones, around an eighth of them found once; the top ten carry 0.035% to 0.04%. The sample comes from a study of beta chain features in type 1 diabetes. Across the study: Patients looked much like healthy donors when it came to age, gender and cell yields.

Whole-study results and caveats: Naive, central memory and Treg TCRB repertoires seemed to resemble each other more closely in patients than they did in healthy donors. TCRB CDR3s from Type 1 diabetes patients were moderately but significantly shorter in all four CD4+ subsets.

Germline V gene lookup returns CDR1 GTSNPN and CDR2 SVGIG (reference sequence). Trimming stripped 2 bases from V and 5 bases from J, with 15 bases between. The CDR3 is made up of 14 amino acids. What was sequenced was naive CD4+ T cells from blood. The sequence derives from a man between 18 and 29 years old with type 1 diabetes. The chain recombines TRBV30 with TRBJ2-5; possible D gene TRBD1, 5 bases. As DNA, the CDR3 is TGTGCCTGGAGTCATTTAGGGGCCGTGGAGACCCAGTACTTC. It translates to CAWSHLGAVETQYF.